A single sample gave rise to the 6 T cell receptor beta chains below, sequenced in a study of T cells after yellow fever vaccination (dated by TCRdb to between 2017 and 2020). Libraries were built with 5' RACE. Sequenced on an Illumina HiSeq 2500. The public reads were run again by TCRdb, first through fastp at Q25 and then through MiXCR, and only productive beta chains were kept. All rows with the same CDR3 protein become a single entry with the most common DNA and genes. The sample yields some 150,000 distinct CDR3 sequences; about 7% were counted once. The top ten clones comprise approximately 0.64% of the sample. The treatment or condition tag for this specimen amounts to: live attenuated yellow fever vaccine strain. Specimen: CD4+ T cells sorted from PBMCs, collected 10 days after the yellow fever booster vaccination. The receptors stem from a man in his thirties or forties who received the YFV17D yellow fever vaccine.

This clonotype showed up just a few times. The chain employs TRBV20-1 and TRBJ2-1; 7 bases are shared with TRBD2. Losses at the gene ends were 2 bases for V and 4 bases for J; bases not matched to a gene: 11. Germline V gene sequence: CDR1 DFQATT, CDR2 SNEGSKA (reference sequence). The CDR3 extends over 16 amino acids. CDR3 coding DNA: TGCAGTGCTAGAAAAGTGGCGGGAGCGGGGTACAATGAGCAGTTCTTC. Its translation is CSARKVAGAGYNEQFF.

Of note for this clonotype: It may be a read error: a sequence one base away is much more abundant. The chain combines TRBV7-9 with TRBJ1-2, with TRBD1 matching over 9 bases. Germline V CDR1 and CDR2: SEHNR, FQNEAQ (reference sequence). The CDR3 is made up of 11 amino acids. CDR3 coding DNA: TGTGACAGCAGCTTCGACAGGGGGGCCTCCTTC. It specifies CDSSFDRGASF.

Ten or more counts support this clonotype. The V gene is TRBV7-8, the J gene TRBJ2-5; TRBD2 matches 9 bases. Per germline, CDR1 SGHVS and CDR2 FQNEAQ. With V trimmed by 1 base and J by 5 bases, 8 bases remained unmatched. The CDR3 consists of 16 residues. CDR3 DNA sequence: TGTGCCAGCAGCTTAGGTAGAGCGGGAGGCGGTGAGACCCAGTACTTC. Translating gives CASSLGRAGGGETQYF.

J is TRBJ2-1 and V is TRBV12-3 or TRBV12-4, with TRBD2 matching 8 bases. CDR3 length: 15 residues. V shed 2 bases, J shed 3 bases, and the junction held 3 bases outside the gene matches. The CDR3 loop is CASSLISGSYNEQFF. For the CDR3, the DNA is TGTGCCAGCAGTTTAATCAGCGGGAGCTACAATGAGCAGTTCTTC.

This clonotype was seen repeatedly, ten times or more. The chain combines TRBV6-5 with TRBJ2-3; D could derive from TRBD1 or TRBD2 (6 bases each). V lost 2 bases, J lost 2 bases, and 14 bases lay in between. The CDR3 spans 16 residues. Germline lookup yields CDR1 MNHEY and CDR2 SVGAGI. CDR3 amino acids: CASSYRGTRSTDTQYF. DNA of the CDR3: TGTGCCAGCAGTTACCGGGGGACACGATCCACAGATACGCAGTATTTT.

This clonotype was seen repeatedly, ten times or more. V is TRBV29-1 and J is TRBJ2-5; no firm D call. With 7 bases removed from V and 1 base from J, the gap between germline ends came to 10 bases. The CDR3 covers 12 residues. CDR1 and CDR2 (germline): SQVTM, ANQGSEA. The CDR3 reads CSGRHFQETQYF. CDR3 bases: TGCAGCGGTCGCCACTTCCAAGAGACCCAGTACTTC. The full variable domain, with the rest looked up from reference TRBV29-1 and TRBJ2-5, is SAVISQKPSRDICQRGTSLTIQCQVDSQVTMMFWYRQQPGQSLTLIATANQGSEATYESGFVIDKFPISRPNLTFSTLTVSNMSPEDSSIYLCSGRHFQETQYFGPGTRLLVL.